This is a list of T cell receptor beta chains from one sample in a study of CD8 T cells in Susac syndrome. One entry per CDR3 protein results from TCRdb running MiXCR on the immunoSEQ multiplex PCR reads. The table records about 130,000 distinct CDR3 sequences, 90% to 95% of them present only once. Sample: CD4+ T cells from PBMCs. Receptors originate from a human donor in good health. Both conserved end residues are part of each CDR3. Each record gives: clone size, J gene, D gene, V gene, CDR3 DNA, CDR3 protein. A D gene is named only where the DNA matches it firmly. Size is omitted from some rows. Given values are once, few, many or a class for expanded clones.

- TRBJ2-7 - TRBV28 TGTGCCAGCAGGCTGACAACCTCCGAGCAGTACTTC CASRLTTSEQYF
- TRBJ1-2 - TRBV2 TGTGCCAGCAGTGTCCAGGGGAACTATGGCTACACCTTC CASSVQGNYGYTF
- TRBJ1-2 - TRBV5-1 TGCGCCAGCAGCTTGTCGTCATACTATGGCTACACCTTC CASSLSSYYGYTF
- TRBJ1-2 - TRBV3-1 TGTGCCAGCCGCGGAGGAGGCTATGGCTACACCTTC CASRGGGYGYTF
- TRBJ2-7 - TRBV30 TGTGCCTGGACCCTCGGAGGTAGCTCCTACGAGCAGTACTTC CAWTLGGSSYEQYF
- TRBJ1-1 - TRBV3-1 TGTGCCAGCAGCCAAGAACAGGGCACGGCTTTCTTT CASSQEQGTAFF
- TRBJ1-2 - TRBV5-1 TGCGCCAGCAGCCTGGCGGGGGCGGAAGGCTACACCTTC CASSLAGAEGYTF
once TRBJ2-7 - TRBV14 TGTGCCAGCAGCCAAGGTCTCCTCTACGAGCAGTACTTC CASSQGLLYEQYF
- TRBJ2-1 TRBD1 TRBV28 TGTGCCAGCAGTTACAGGGGGAGAGAGCAGTTCTTC CASSYRGREQFF
- TRBJ1-2 - TRBV9 TGTGCCAGCAGCCCCCGGGCCACCTATGGCTACACCTTC CASSPRATYGYTF
- TRBJ2-7 - TRBV18 TGTGCCAGCTCCCATCGAGACGGCGTCTACGAGCAGTACTTC CASSHRDGVYEQYF
- TRBJ2-7 - TRBV30 TGTGCCTGTGTGGTGAGGGGCTACGAGCAGTACTTC CACVVRGYEQYF
- TRBJ2-1 - TRBV29-1 TGCAGCGTTGCATCTGACTCCTACAATGAGCAGTTCTTC CSVASDSYNEQFF
- TRBJ2-5 TRBD2 TRBV6-5 TGTGCCAGCAGCCAGACTAGCGGGAATGCGGAGACCCAGTACTTC CASSQTSGNAETQYF
- TRBJ2-5 TRBD1 TRBV2 TGTGCCAGCAGTGGGGACAGAGGACGCCAAGAGACCCAGTACTTC CASSGDRGRQETQYF
- TRBJ2-3 - TRBV6-1 TGTGCCAGCAGTGCGTCTACCACAGATACGCAGTATTTT CASSASTTDTQYF
- TRBJ2-7 - TRBV28 TGTGCCAGCAGTTATGACAGACGCTACGAGCAGTACTTC CASSYDRRYEQYF
- TRBJ1-2 - TRBV3-1 TGTGCCAGCAGCCAAAGACAGAACTATGGCTACACCTTC CASSQRQNYGYTF
- TRBJ1-1 - TRBV28 TGTGCCACCGCAACGAACACTGAAGCTTTCTTT CATATNTEAFF
- TRBJ2-3 - TRBV18 TGTGCCAGCTCACCCGTGGTTCCAGATACGCAGTATTTT CASSPVVPDTQYF
- TRBJ1-5 TRBD1 TRBV15 TGTGCCACCAGCGGATGGGACAGGTCGAGGGGGCCCCAGCATTTT CATSGWDRSRGPQHF
- TRBJ2-5 - TRBV2 TGTGCCAGCAGTGAAGCGAGCGGGCCGCAAGAGACCCAGTACTTC CASSEASGPQETQYF
- TRBJ2-1 - TRBV27 TGTGCCAGCAGTCCCGTCGGGGGCGGGTACAATGAGCAGTTCTTC CASSPVGGGYNEQFF
- TRBJ2-1 - TRBV5-1 TGCGCCAGCAGCCCACTAGCCGAAGCCTACAATGAGCAGTTCTTC CASSPLAEAYNEQFF
- TRBJ2-7 TRBD1 TRBV6-5 TGTGCCAGCAGTTCGCTCTGGACAGGGGCGGGAGCGGGTACGGAGCAGTACTTC CASSSLWTGAGAGTEQYF
- TRBJ2-4 TRBD2 TRBV12-3/TRBV12-4 TGTGCCAGCAGTCGACTTAGAGAGGGAGGGACCAAAAACATTCAGTACTTC CASSRLREGGTKNIQYF
few TRBJ2-5 - TRBV29-1 TGCAGCGTTTATAAGGGAGAGACCCAGTACTTC CSVYKGETQYF
- TRBJ2-7 TRBD2 TRBV2 TGTGCCAGCACTAGCGGGAGGGCCCCCTACGAGCAGTACTTC CASTSGRAPYEQYF
- TRBJ1-5 - TRBV30 TGTGCCTGGAGTCCGGCAGCCGGACAGCCCCAGCATTTT CAWSPAAGQPQHF
once TRBJ2-7 - TRBV7-2 TGTGCCAGCAGCGATCGGACGAGCTCCTACGAGCAGTACTTC CASSDRTSSYEQYF
- TRBJ2-7 - TRBV29-1 TGCAGCGTGAGGAGCACCGGGGGCGAGCAGTACTTC CSVRSTGGEQYF
- TRBJ2-7 TRBD1 TRBV29-1 TGCAGCGTGTCGACAGGGTCCCTCTACGAGCAGTACTTC CSVSTGSLYEQYF
- TRBJ2-1 TRBD1 TRBV28 TGTGCCAGCAGTTCACGCAGGGGGCCAACGAATGAGCAGTTCTTC CASSSRRGPTNEQFF
- TRBJ2-7 - TRBV23-1 TGCGCCAGCCCTATCTCCTACGAGCAGTACTTC CASPISYEQYF
- TRBJ2-5 - TRBV3-1 TGTGCCAGCAGCCAAGATTGGAAGACCCAGTACTTC CASSQDWKTQYF
- TRBJ2-2 - TRBV7-9 TGTGCCAGCGGGCAGTTCAACACCGGGGAGCTGTTTTTT CASGQFNTGELFF
- TRBJ2-7 TRBD1 TRBV7-9 TGTGCCAGCAGCCCGGGGACAGGGGGCGCGGACTCCTACGAGCAGTACTTC CASSPGTGGADSYEQYF
- TRBJ2-5 - TRBV2 TGTGCCAGCAGTGATAACAGGGTCCAAGAGACCCAGTACTTC CASSDNRVQETQYF
- TRBJ1-5 - TRBV3-1 TGTGCCAGCAGCCATAGAAGTCAGCCCCAGCATTTT CASSHRSQPQHF
- TRBJ2-7 - TRBV7-8 TGTGCCAGCAGCACCCGACAGACTGGTATCCACGAGCAGTACTTC CASSTRQTGIHEQYF
- TRBJ2-2 - TRBV19 TGTGCCAGTAGCTCCAACCTTGGGGGGCCCGGGGAGCTGTTTTTT CASSSNLGGPGELFF
- TRBJ2-4 - TRBV19 TGTGCCAGTAGGACAGTTACCGACATTCAGTACTTC CASRTVTDIQYF
- TRBJ2-7 TRBD2 TRBV28 TGTGCCAGCGGTCGAGGACTAGCGGAACCCTACGAGCAGTACTTC CASGRGLAEPYEQYF
- TRBJ2-2 - TRBV6-6 TGTGCCAGCAGTTACTCTATTACGGGGGAGCTGTTTTTT CASSYSITGELFF
- TRBJ2-7 - TRBV3-1 TGTGCCAGCAGCGTGCCGGGGGTCTACGAGCAGTACTTC CASSVPGVYEQYF
- TRBJ2-3 TRBD1 TRBV7-2 TGTGCCAGCATCCAGGACAGGGGAGGAGATACGCAGTATTTT CASIQDRGGDTQYF
- TRBJ2-5 - TRBV5-1 TGCGCCAGCAGCTTGACCTGGGGGTCACAAGAGACCCAGTACTTC CASSLTWGSQETQYF
once TRBJ2-7 - TRBV20-1 TGCAGTGCTACTAAAGGCGGGACGAGCTCCTACGAGCAGTACTTC CSATKGGTSSYEQYF
- TRBJ1-5 - TRBV3-1 TGTGCCAGCAGCCAAGAAACGAGAGCCCAGCCCCAGCATTTT CASSQETRAQPQHF
- TRBJ1-4 TRBD1 TRBV5-1 TGCGCCAGCAGCTTGGAGGGACAGGGGAATGAAAAACTGTTTTTT CASSLEGQGNEKLFF
- TRBJ2-1 TRBD1 TRBV12-3/TRBV12-4 TGTGCCAGCAGCCGTTCCGGGACAGGGCGGAATGAGCAGTTCTTC CASSRSGTGRNEQFF
- TRBJ2-2 - TRBV2 TGTGCCAGCAACGGACAGATGAACACCGGGGAGCTGTTTTTT CASNGQMNTGELFF
- TRBJ1-5 TRBD1 TRBV28 TGTGCCAGCAGTACCGGGGGACAGGTATATAGCAATCAGCCCCAGCATTTT CASSTGGQVYSNQPQHF
once TRBJ1-2 TRBD1 TRBV5-1 TGCGCCAGCAGCTTCGGTCATCAGGGGGCGCAAGGCTACACCTTC CASSFGHQGAQGYTF
- TRBJ2-7 TRBD1 TRBV29-1 TGCAGCGTAGGGGGCCTAACAAGAAGCTACGAGCAGTACTTC CSVGGLTRSYEQYF